The 29 T cell receptor beta chains listed next were all sequenced from one sample in a study of technical replicates of blood from a handful of donors. Assay: immunoSEQ multiplex PCR; the TCRdb copy retains only in-frame clones and omits some. The sample carries tens of thousands of clones, 90% to 95% recorded once. The sample consisted of T cells isolated from PBMCs. Receptors originate from a human donor in good health.

V gene TRBV6-1 combines with J gene TRBJ2-1, with 8 bases fitting TRBD1. J lost 4 bases, V lost 4 bases, and 3 bases had no gene match. This CDR3 contains 14 residues. Germline CDR1 and CDR2: MNHNS and SASEGT. The CDR3 protein is CASSADREYNEQFF. DNA for the CDR3: TGTGCCAGCAGTGCGGACAGGGAATACAATGAGCAGTTCTTC.

This clone was counted a single time. This sequence joins TRBV11-2 and TRBJ1-3; no clear D. Trimming shortened V by 4 bases and J by 4 bases, and 8 bases separated the two germline ends. The CDR3 is 13 amino acids. Germline assignment: CDR1 SGHAT and CDR2 FQNNGV. CDR3 protein: CASSSSPGNTIYF. Written as DNA, the CDR3 is TGTGCCAGCAGCTCCTCCCCCGGAAACACCATATATTTT.

This clone was detected once. The rearrangement links TRBV2 to TRBJ1-1; TRBD1 agrees at 11 bases. The germline V gene encodes CDR1 SNHLY and CDR2 FYNNEI. The trim removed 10 bases at V and 8 bases at J, leaving 9 bases unmatched. The CDR3 is 13 amino acids. Here the CDR3 DNA reads TGTGCCACGGTCGGACAGGGGGCAGCGGAAGCTTTCTTT. It specifies CATVGQGAAEAFF.

In its sample, this clone was seen a few times. The CDR3 DNA follows: TGTGCCAGCAGCTTATTATCGGCTAGATCACACAATGAGCAGTTCTTC. It specifies CASSLLSARSHNEQFF. The chain is built from TRBV7-8 and TRBJ2-1; D gene uncertain. CDR3 length: 16 amino acids. Trimming took off 2 bases at V and 5 bases at J, with 16 bases between the two ends. Germline CDR1 reads SGHVS; CDR2 reads FQNEAQ.

A single count supports this clone. The V and J genes are TRBV28 and TRBJ1-4, with 8 bases identical to TRBD1. The CDR3 sequence is 14 residues long. With 7 bases clipped from V and 2 bases from J, the junction kept 3 bases outside the gene matches. Germline V CDR1 and CDR2: MDHEN, SYDVKM. For the CDR3, the DNA is TGTGCCAGCACCTGGACAGGGACTAATGAAAAACTGTTTTTT. As protein: CASTWTGTNEKLFF.

The gene calls are TRBV6-1 and TRBJ1-5; D remains ambiguous. The CDR3 consists of 14 residues. The V end lost 10 bases, the J end lost 0 bases, and 13 bases lay between the germline ends. Germline V gene sequence: CDR1 MNHNS, CDR2 SASEGT. CDR3 sequence (DNA): TGTGCCATAAGTAGCCAGAATAGCAATCAGCCCCAGCATTTT. Translation: CAISSQNSNQPQHF.

V usage is TRBV10-3 and J usage is TRBJ1-2; no firm D call. CDR3 length equals 14 residues. Germline values: CDR1 ENHRY, CDR2 SYGVKD. Trimming cost V 5 bases and J 7 bases, with 17 bases left between them. CDR3 DNA sequence: TGTGCCATCAGTACAGAATCAGAGATCCCTGGCTACACCTTC. This gives the protein CAISTESEIPGYTF.

The chain uses TRBV7-9 and TRBJ2-5; D remains ambiguous. Per the germline V gene, CDR1 is SEHNR and CDR2 is FQNEAQ (reference sequence). CDR3 length: 13 amino acids. Between the trimmed V and J ends, which lost 6 bases and 2 bases, there was a span of 10 bases. CDR3 loop: CASSSRRQETQYF. CDR3 in DNA: TGTGCCAGCAGTTCGAGGCGGCAAGAGACCCAGTACTTC.

CDR3 loop: CASSEYRDYTF. The CDR3 nucleotides read TGTGCCAGCAGTGAATACAGGGACTACACCTTC. The V and J genes are TRBV25-1 and TRBJ1-2; tentative D call: TRBD1 (5 bases). Germline-derived CDR1 and CDR2 are MGHDK and SYGVNS. The CDR3 covers 11 residues. Trimming took off 0 bases at V and 10 bases at J, with 6 bases between the two ends.

CDR3 sequence reads: CASSSMRNQPQHF. In DNA, the CDR3 is TGTGCCAGCAGTTCTATGCGCAATCAGCCCCAGCATTTT. The genes are TRBV27 and TRBJ1-5, with D hard to call. The ends were cut back, 4 bases at V and 2 bases at J, with 6 bases in the middle. CDR1 and CDR2 (germline): MNHEY, SMNVEV (reference sequence). The CDR3 covers 13 residues.

CDR3 sequence (DNA): TGTGCCAGCAGTCCGGACAGGGTCCGGGACATTCAGTACTTC. This encodes CASSPDRVRDIQYF. The rearrangement links TRBV27 to TRBJ2-4, with TRBD1 matching 8 bases. The V and J ends lost 5 bases and 8 bases, in that order; junction bases with no gene match: 8. CDR3 length: 14 residues. CDR1 and CDR2 (germline): MNHEY, SMNVEV (reference sequence).

The DNA for the CDR3 is TGTGCCAGCAGTTTATCGGTCGGGACAGGGTATGGCTACACCTTC. Amino acids: CASSLSVGTGYGYTF. This chain connects TRBV27 to TRBJ1-2; 9 positions match TRBD1. The J segment lost 5 bases and the V segment lost 0 bases, leaving 4 bases of the junction unmatched. The CDR3 spans 15 residues. Germline CDR1 MNHEY, CDR2 SMNVEV (reference sequence).

Points on this clone: An end of the junction differs from the germline gene, which may be a read error. V and J are TRBV7-3 and TRBJ2-2; a weak D match, TRBD2 (7 bases). The CDR3 covers 15 residues. Germline CDR1 reads SGHTA; CDR2 reads FQGTGA. The CDR3 protein is CASSLRGGNTGELFF. The DNA for the CDR3 is TGTGCCAGCAGTTTAAGGGGGGGGAACACCGGGGAGCTGTTTTTT. Together with reference TRBV7-3 and TRBJ2-2, the CDR3 gives the full variable domain: GAGVSQTPSNKVTEKGKYVELRCDPISGHTALYWYRQSLGQGPEFLIYFQGTGAADDSGLPNDRFFAVRPEGSVSTLKIQRTERGDSAVYLCASSLRGGNTGELFFGEGSRLTVL.

The chain uses TRBV6-6 and TRBJ1-5, with D possibly matching TRBD1 (6 bases). V lost 4 bases and J 1 base, leaving 11 bases between the germline ends. This CDR3 spans 15 amino acids. CDR1 is MNHNY, CDR2 SVGAGI, per germline (reference sequence). Here the CDR3 reads CASSFFTGSNQPQHF. As DNA, the CDR3 is TGTGCCAGCAGTTTCTTTACAGGGAGCAATCAGCCCCAGCATTTT.

This clone was recorded once. The V and J genes are TRBV5-1 and TRBJ2-7, with 11 bases identical to TRBD1. Losses at the gene ends were 4 bases for V and 5 bases for J; bases not matched to a gene: 5. The germline V gene has CDR1 SGHRS and CDR2 YFSETQ. The CDR3 extends over 14 amino acids. CDR3 sequence: CASSGGTGGDEQYF. The CDR3 DNA reads TGCGCCAGCAGCGGCGGGACAGGGGGTGACGAGCAGTACTTC.

The chain is built from TRBV5-1 and TRBJ1-5, with TRBD1 identical over 9 bases. With V trimmed by 4 bases and J by 5 bases, 7 bases remained unmatched. Germline V gives CDR1 SGHRS, CDR2 YFSETQ. This CDR3 has 15 amino acids. For the CDR3, the DNA is TGCGCCAGCAGCATCGGGACAGGGATCCATCAGCCCCAGCATTTT. This gives the protein CASSIGTGIHQPQHF.

The genes are TRBV2 and TRBJ1-1, with D tentatively TRBD1 (5 bases). V dropped 4 bases and J dropped 5 bases, with 14 bases sitting between them. This CDR3 is built from 14 residues. Germline values: CDR1 SNHLY, CDR2 FYNNEI. In nucleotides, the CDR3 is TGTGCCAGCAGTGCTAGCCCGGGGGGGACTGAAGCTTTCTTT. It encodes CASSASPGGTEAFF.

The V call is TRBV28, the J call TRBJ2-7; 7 nucleotides line up with TRBD2. J was trimmed by 3 bases and V by 11 bases; bases with no gene match: 10. The CDR3 has 13 residues. Germline V gives CDR1 MDHEN, CDR2 SYDVKM. The CDR3: CASKRDWRYEQYF. The CDR3 coding sequence is TGTGCCTCCAAGCGGGACTGGCGCTACGAGCAGTACTTC.

This clone was found once. The CDR3: CASSLGLDSYEQYF. The DNA for the CDR3 is TGTGCCAGCAGCTTAGGACTAGACTCCTACGAGCAGTACTTC. The chain joins TRBV11-2 to TRBJ2-7; possibly TRBD2 for D (6 bases). This CDR3 contains 14 residues. Germline V gene lookup returns CDR1 SGHAT and CDR2 FQNNGV. V lost 1 base and J lost 0, with 7 bases in between.

The gene calls are TRBV4-1 and TRBJ2-7; D remains unclear. The CDR3 spans 15 residues. The ends were cut back, 2 bases at V and 3 bases at J, with 14 bases in the middle. Germline CDR1 reads MGHRA; CDR2 reads YSYEKL. CDR3 loop: CASSQTENSDYEQYF. DNA of the CDR3: TGCGCCAGCAGCCAAACCGAGAACAGTGACTACGAGCAGTACTTC.

The J gene is TRBJ1-4, the V gene TRBV21-1; the DNA was not compared with TRBD1, the D call given in the table. TRBV21-1 is reported as a pseudogene. This CDR3 has 17 amino acids. The CDR3 bases are TGTGCCAGCAGCAAAGTCACGTGGGGCAGGGTGGATGAAAAACTGTTTTTT. Its translation: CASSKVTWGRVDEKLFF.

This chain links TRBV6-4 with TRBJ2-2; 7 bases align to TRBD1. This CDR3 region has 13 residues. Germline-derived CDR1 and CDR2 are MRHNA and SNTAGT. CDR3 DNA: TGTACCAAGGGGACAGCGAACACCGGGGAGCTGTTTTTT. This encodes CTKGTANTGELFF.

The V and J genes are TRBV19 and TRBJ2-1; 7 bases align to TRBD2. Germline CDR1 and CDR2: LNHDA and SQIVND (reference sequence). V dropped 0 bases and J dropped 5; count of bases not matched to a gene: 13. This CDR3 comprises 18 residues. The CDR3 protein is CASSIDPLGGGRDNEQFF. The CDR3 DNA is TGTGCCAGTAGTATAGATCCTCTTGGCGGGGGAAGGGACAATGAGCAGTTCTTC.

The chain carries TRBV18 and TRBJ2-2, with D hard to call. Trimming left V 3 bases short and J 1 base short, with 3 bases between. The CDR3 has 13 residues. Germline CDR1 is KGHSH and CDR2 is LQKENI. The CDR3 is CASSPRNTGELFF. The CDR3 DNA is TGTGCCAGCTCACCGAGGAACACCGGGGAGCTGTTTTTT. Looking up the rest from reference TRBV18 and TRBJ2-2 gives the full variable domain: NAGVMQNPRHLVRRRGQEARLRCSPMKGHSHVYWYRQLPEEGLKFMVYLQKENIIDESGMPKERFSAEFPKEGPSILRIQQVVRGDSAAYFCASSPRNTGELFFGEGSRLTVL.

The V call is TRBV5-1, the J call TRBJ2-3, with 7 positions matching TRBD2. After removal of 0 bases from V and 4 bases from J, the junction contained 8 bases not matched to a gene. The CDR3 totals 16 residues. The V gene's germline CDR1 is SGHRS and CDR2 YFSETQ. CDR3 sequence (DNA): TGCGCCAGCAGCTTGGATGGGTGGGGAGGGGCAGATACGCAGTATTTT. This codes for CASSLDGWGGADTQYF.

Concerning this clone itself: At one end, the junction sequence differs from germline, possibly due to a read error. The chain has TRBV7-7 and TRBJ2-2, with a weak D call TRBD2 (5 bases). The CDR3 runs to 16 residues. Looked up from germline, CDR1 is SSHAT and CDR2 is FNYEAQ (reference sequence). CDR3 region: CASSPSPGSNTGELFF. The DNA of the CDR3 is TGTGCTAGCAGCCCAAGCCCGGGGTCGAACACCGGGGAGCTGTTTTTT.

This chain joins TRBV2 and TRBJ1-6, with TRBD1 matching 9 bases. The V gene's germline CDR1 is SNHLY and CDR2 FYNNEI. CDR3 size: 16 residues. The trim removed 3 bases at V and 5 bases at J, leaving 5 bases unmatched. The CDR3 DNA follows: TGTGCCAGCAGTGACGGACAGGGGAGTCATAATTCACCCCTCCACTTT. The encoded protein is CASSDGQGSHNSPLHF.

The V call is TRBV10-1, the J call TRBJ1-4, with 9 bases identical to TRBD1. The J segment lost 8 bases and the V segment lost 6 bases, leaving 10 bases of the junction unmatched. The germline CDR1 and CDR2 sequences are WNHNN and SYGVQD (reference sequence). The CDR3 is 15 residues long. The chain's CDR3 is CASSPTDRGKEKLFF. In nucleotides, the CDR3 is TGCGCCAGCAGCCCAACGGACAGGGGAAAAGAAAAACTGTTTTTT.

This chain joins TRBV7-9 and TRBJ2-7; 8 bases map to TRBD2. The CDR3 consists of 14 residues. J was trimmed by 1 base and V by 3 bases; bases with no gene match: 2. CDR1 and CDR2 (germline): SEHNR, FQNEAQ (reference sequence). The CDR3 spells CASSLSGSSYEQYF. DNA of the CDR3: TGTGCCAGCAGCTTGAGCGGGAGTTCCTACGAGCAGTACTTC.